The clone carrying this T cell receptor beta chain was detected only a few times. Its antigen is as yet unknown. These data are taken from a study of response to subunit inactivated influenza vaccine. Via MiXCR, TCRdb re-called the RT-PCR reads, giving one row per CDR3 protein. The sample contains about 240,000 distinct CDR3 sequences, 12% of which appear only once. Whole-study findings and limits: Authors suggested few new T cells are recruited by each seasonal influenza vaccination.

The V end was cut by 2 bases, the J end by 2 bases, with 9 bases between. This CDR3 is 14 amino acids long. Germline-derived CDR1 and CDR2 are MNHEY and SVGAGI. This clonotype originated in a man aged 50-59 years who received an inactivated influenza vaccine. The sequenced sample was non-naive T cells sorted from PBMCs, obtained 14 days before vaccination. The V call is TRBV6-5, the J call TRBJ2-5, with D possibly being TRBD2 (6 bases). In nucleotides, the CDR3 is TGTGCCAGCAGTTACGTCCGGGGGCAAGAGACCCAGTACTTC. Its protein is CASSYVRGQETQYF.